Following are 30 T cell receptor beta chains from one sample sequenced in a study of Ad26.COV2.S vaccination and SARS-CoV-2 variants. The treatment is: some 19 received Ad26.COV2.S at low or high dose, single or two shots; roughly five received placebo; per-sample allocation not given. Sample collection was performed on day 63 after the first vaccine or placebo injection. TCRdb's copy holds only in-frame clones and misses some; the assay was immunoSEQ multiplex PCR. The sample gives about 450,000 clones, 75% to 90% of which show up once; roughly 2.5% is in the top ten. Here the sequenced sample was peripheral blood, taken in a trial of Ad26.COV2.S vaccine versus placebo. All receptors derive from a person aged 18 to 65 who received the Ad26.COV2.S COVID-19 vaccine or a placebo.

The chain has TRBV3-1 (or the pseudogene TRBV3-2) and TRBJ2-1; no clear D. The CDR3 is made up of 20 amino acids. Trimming removed 0 bases at V and 8 bases at J, with 29 bases between. CDR1 LGHDT and CDR2 YNNKEL come from the germline V gene (reference sequence). CDR3 nucleotides: TGTGCCAGCAGCCAAGATCGATTTGTGTTTGGTGGGAAACGCCCCGATGAGCAGTTCTTC. This translates into CASSQDRFVFGGKRPDEQFF.

The chain is built from TRBV4-2 and TRBJ1-5; unclear D gene. The V gene's germline CDR1 is LGHNA and CDR2 YNFKEQ. Trimming shortened V by 1 base and J by 4 bases, and 8 bases separated the two germline ends. This CDR3 has 14 residues. CDR3 residues: CASSQVGRNQPQHF. The CDR3 DNA sequence: TGTGCCAGCAGCCAAGTAGGGAGAAATCAGCCCCAGCATTTT.

The chain couples TRBV2 to TRBJ2-3; 10 positions match TRBD1. Germline V gene lookup returns CDR1 SNHLY and CDR2 FYNNEI. This CDR3 contains 14 residues. Unmatched junction bases numbered 6, after V lost 6 bases and J lost 6 bases. The CDR3 reads CASSRDRGSDTQYF. The DNA for the CDR3 is TGTGCCAGCAGCCGGGACAGGGGAAGTGATACGCAGTATTTT.

The CDR3 sequence is CASTRQGSYEQYF. In nucleotides, the CDR3 is TGTGCCAGCACCCGACAGGGAAGCTACGAGCAGTACTTC. The chain recombines TRBV5-5 with TRBJ2-7; 7 nucleotides align to TRBD1. Germline CDR1 SGHKS, CDR2 YYEKEE (reference sequence). V dropped 6 bases and J dropped 3; count of bases not matched to a gene: 6. This CDR3 is built from 13 residues. Drawing the rest from reference TRBV5-5 and TRBJ2-7, the complete variable domain is DAGVTQSPTHLIKTRGQQVTLRCSPISGHKSVSWYQQVLGQGPQFIFQYYEKEERGRGNFPDRFSARQFPNYSSELNVNALLLGDSALYLCASTRQGSYEQYFGPGTRLTVT.

The rearrangement uses TRBV13 and TRBJ2-7, with TRBD2 matching 8 bases. The germline gives CDR1 PRHDT, CDR2 FYEKMQ (reference sequence). V lost 5 bases, J lost 4 bases, and 13 bases stayed unmatched. The CDR3 length is 16 residues. The CDR3 DNA sequence: TGTGCCAGCAGCCGGATCGGGAGAGCGGGAGCGTACGAGCAGTACGTC. Protein sequence: CASSRIGRAGAYEQYV.

This chain links TRBV7-9 with TRBJ2-3, with 11 nucleotides matching TRBD1. CDR3 length: 20 amino acids. Germline CDR1 is SEHNR and CDR2 is FQNEAQ (reference sequence). V dropped 7 bases and J dropped 3; count of bases not matched to a gene: 21. CDR3 DNA: TGTGCCAGCACCTATCTAACTCGGACAGGGGGCACGGGCTGGACAGATACGCAGTATTTT. This translates into CASTYLTRTGGTGWTDTQYF.

This chain connects TRBV18 to TRBJ1-4; 7 bases map to TRBD1. There are 14 residues in the CDR3. Germline-derived CDR1 and CDR2 are KGHSH and LQKENI. V was clipped by 3 bases and J by 5 bases; unmatched bases: 3. This chain's CDR3 is CASSPDRRNEKLFF. The CDR3 nucleotides are TGTGCCAGCTCACCGGACAGGAGAAATGAAAAACTGTTTTTT.

This clone was detected only once. The CDR3 end shows no conserved phenylalanine or tryptophan, and so a read error is likely. The DNA is omitted, as the CDR3 cannot be located on it reliably, and the CDR3 follows TCRdb's listing. The rearrangement links TRBV21-1 to TRBJ1-1; TRBD1 is the table's D call and was not checked against the DNA. TRBV21-1 is a pseudogene segment. The CDR3 has 10 amino acids, counting both end residues. CDR3 residues: CASSKGTGWS.

V gene TRBV6-4 combines with J gene TRBJ2-7; no clear D. Germline lookup yields CDR1 MRHNA and CDR2 SNTAGT. V was shortened by 10 bases and J by 0 bases, with 22 bases between the two germline ends. This CDR3 has 16 amino acids. The CDR3 coding sequence is TGTGCCATCCCGAACCTCCTACTCATTAGCTCCTACGAGCAGTACGTC. Translated: CAIPNLLLISSYEQYV.

This clone is a singleton in its sample. Other DNA sequences in this specimen translate into the identical CDR3. The chain links TRBV11-3 to TRBJ2-1; D call uncertain. Germline CDR1 SGHNT, CDR2 YENEEA. The CDR3 spans 12 residues. V lost 0 bases and J 8 bases, leaving 5 bases between the germline ends. CDR3 DNA sequence: TGTGCCAGCAGCTTAGATCGGGATGAGCAGTTCTTC. Translation gives CASSLDRDEQFF.

CDR3 DNA: TGTGCCATCAGTCGGTATCTGAACACTGAAGCTTTCTTT. The encoded protein is CAISRYLNTEAFF. This chain links TRBV10-3 with TRBJ1-1; D ambiguous. Germline V gene lookup returns CDR1 ENHRY and CDR2 SYGVKD. V was cut by 5 bases and J by 0 bases, with 7 bases left in between. The CDR3 spans 13 residues.

This chain joins TRBV5-1 and TRBJ2-5; D might be TRBD1 (6 bases). Germline-derived CDR1 and CDR2 are SGHRS and YFSETQ. V lost 4 bases and J lost 0, with 13 bases in between. This CDR3 region has 15 residues. CDR3 DNA sequence: TGCGCCAGCAGCCCCTCCGGACAGAACCAAGAGACCCAGTACTTC. It codes for CASSPSGQNQETQYF.

The chain has TRBV10-3 and TRBJ2-2; D may be TRBD1 or TRBD2 (6 bases each). Germline CDR1 and CDR2: ENHRY and SYGVKD. Trimming pared 0 bases from V and 7 bases from J, leaving 9 bases between. The CDR3 has 14 amino acids. The CDR3 nucleotides read TGTGCCATCAGTGAGTCGAGGGGGGACGGGGAGCTGTTTTTT. Protein sequence: CAISESRGDGELFF.

V usage is TRBV19 and J usage is TRBJ1-4; D is ambiguous. Germline-derived CDR1 and CDR2 are LNHDA and SQIVND (reference sequence). CDR3 size: 16 residues. The ends were cut back, 7 bases at V and 0 bases at J, with 15 bases in the middle. The CDR3, as DNA: TGTGCCAGTAACCTGGGGAGACTGGCAACTAATGAAAAACTGTTTTTT. It codes for CASNLGRLATNEKLFF.

This clone was seen only once. The chain recombines TRBV5-1 with TRBJ2-2, with unresolved D. V lost 5 bases to trimming and J lost 7 bases, with 12 bases between them. The length of the CDR3 is 13 residues. Per the germline V gene, CDR1 is SGHRS and CDR2 is YFSETQ. Here the CDR3 DNA reads TGCGCCAGCAGTCAGGTCCCGGGCGGGGAGCTGTTTTTT. This sequence encodes CASSQVPGGELFF.

This chain joins TRBV4-3 and TRBJ2-7; D perhaps matches TRBD1 (6 bases). The V end lost 0 bases, the J end lost 2 bases, and 20 bases lay between the germline ends. Germline V CDR1 and CDR2: LGHNA, YSLEER. This CDR3 contains 18 residues. CDR3 loop: CASSQDRAGTLGTYEQYF. In nucleotides, the CDR3 is TGCGCCAGCAGCCAAGATAGGGCCGGGACACTTGGAACCTACGAGCAGTACTTC.

The chain combines TRBV12-3 or TRBV12-4 with TRBJ1-2, with D hard to call. This CDR3 region has 12 residues. V was pared by 7 bases and J by 7 bases, with 13 bases between. The CDR3 here is CASTPGSSGYTF. Written as DNA, the CDR3 is TGTGCCAGCACCCCGGGCAGTTCTGGCTACACCTTC.

This clone has a single count. This chain uses TRBV5-1 with TRBJ2-5; 7 bases match TRBD1. The ends lost 4 bases at V and 3 bases at J; junction bases unmatched: 9. Germline V CDR1 and CDR2: SGHRS, YFSETQ. The CDR3 length is 15 residues. The chain's CDR3 is CASSRSRGQEETQYF. CDR3 in DNA: TGCGCCAGCAGCCGCTCCAGAGGACAGGAAGAGACCCAGTACTTC. Variable domain in full (rest from reference TRBV5-1 and TRBJ2-5): KAGVTQTPRYLIKTRGQQVTLSCSPISGHRSVSWYQQTPGQGLQFLFEYFSETQRNKGNFPGRFSGRQFSNSRSEMNVSTLELGDSALYLCASSRSRGQEETQYFGPGTRLLVL.

The chain has TRBV7-2 and TRBJ2-7; 7 bases are a match to TRBD1. This CDR3 spans 15 amino acids. The V and J ends lost 2 bases and 0 bases, in that order; junction bases with no gene match: 4. CDR1 and CDR2 from the germline V gene are SGHTA and FQGNSA. CDR3 DNA: TGTGCCAGCAGCTTATCATGGGACAGCTCCTACGAGCAGTACTTC. Protein sequence: CASSLSWDSSYEQYF.

Of note for this clone: Other DNA sequences in the same sample also yield this CDR3. The J gene is TRBJ1-5, the V gene TRBV6-5, with 7 bases that match TRBD1. The CDR3 has 15 amino acids. Trimming cost V 6 bases and J 0 bases; bases outside gene matches: 5. Germline values: CDR1 MNHEY, CDR2 SVGAGI. The CDR3 sequence is CASSPTGYSNQPQHF. The DNA for the CDR3 is TGTGCCAGCAGCCCGACAGGGTATAGCAATCAGCCCCAGCATTTT.

The chain employs TRBV4-2 and TRBJ2-1; possible D gene TRBD1, 6 bases. Between the trimmed V and J ends, which lost 4 bases and 0 bases, there was a span of 16 bases. The V gene's germline CDR1 is LGHNA and CDR2 YNFKEQ. The length of the CDR3 is 17 residues. The CDR3, as DNA: TGTGCCAGCAGCCTGCCTCGCCAGGGGAGCTCCTACAATGAGCAGTTCTTC. This translates into CASSLPRQGSSYNEQFF.

V gene TRBV28 combines with J gene TRBJ2-7, with TRBD2 matching over 8 bases. The germline CDR1 and CDR2 sequences are MDHEN and SYDVKM. J lost 2 bases, V lost 7 bases, and 4 bases had no gene match. The CDR3 length is 13 residues. CDR3 bases: TGTGCCAGCACCAACGGGGGGGCCTACGAGCAGTACTTC. Its translation is CASTNGGAYEQYF.

This clone was seen once. V and J are TRBV7-3 and TRBJ1-2; no firm D call. There are 13 residues in the CDR3. Trimming stripped 5 bases from V and 8 bases from J, with 15 bases between. The germline gives CDR1 SGHTA, CDR2 FQGTGA. CDR3 DNA sequence: TGTGCCAGCAGCACCCTCGGGGTCGGGGGCTACACCTTC. This gives the protein CASSTLGVGGYTF.

The chain is built from TRBV3-1 (or the pseudogene TRBV3-2) and TRBJ2-1; no clear D gene. Trimming cost V 1 base and J 4 bases, with 5 bases left between them. Germline values: CDR1 LGHDT, CDR2 YNNKEL (reference sequence). This CDR3 contains 13 residues. CDR3 DNA: TGTGCCAGCAGCCAAGTTTGGTACAATGAGCAGTTCTTC. Encoded protein: CASSQVWYNEQFF.

This chain links TRBV9 with TRBJ1-6; unclear D gene. CDR1 is SGDLS, CDR2 YYNGEE, per germline. The CDR3 runs to 15 residues. Trimming stripped 0 bases from V and 9 bases from J, with 13 bases between. CDR3 in DNA: TGTGCCAGCAGCGTAGGATCCCAGGTTGGTTCACCCCTCCACTTT. This gives the protein CASSVGSQVGSPLHF.

The rearrangement uses TRBV30 and TRBJ1-2, with TRBD1 matching 10 bases. CDR1 is GTSNPN and CDR2 is SVGIG in the germline V gene (reference sequence). With V trimmed by 5 bases and J by 7 bases, 1 base remained unmatched. The CDR3 has 11 amino acids. CDR3 sequence reads: CAWGDRGGYTF. The CDR3 DNA reads as TGTGCCTGGGGGGACAGGGGTGGCTACACCTTC.

This clone was observed a few times. The gene calls are TRBV7-3 and TRBJ2-7; D uncertain. This CDR3 comprises 15 residues. Germline CDR1 and CDR2: SGHTA and FQGTGA. Trimming removed 2 bases at V and 4 bases at J, with 15 bases between. The CDR3: CASSLGSGVGYEQYF. CDR3 sequence (DNA): TGTGCCAGCAGCTTAGGGTCTGGGGTGGGGTACGAGCAGTACTTC. Drawing the rest from reference TRBV7-3 and TRBJ2-7, the complete variable domain is GAGVSQTPSNKVTEKGKYVELRCDPISGHTALYWYRQSLGQGPEFLIYFQGTGAADDSGLPNDRFFAVRPEGSVSTLKIQRTERGDSAVYLCASSLGSGVGYEQYFGPGTRLTVT.

This chain uses TRBV5-1 with TRBJ2-5; 9 bases line up with TRBD1. The CDR3 extends over 14 amino acids. The germline V gene has CDR1 SGHRS and CDR2 YFSETQ. V was clipped by 0 bases and J by 5 bases; unmatched bases: 2. The CDR3 sequence is CASSLEGTGETQYF. CDR3 in DNA: TGCGCCAGCAGCTTGGAGGGGACAGGGGAGACCCAGTACTTC.

With respect to this clone: This specimen includes other DNA sequences encoding the same CDR3. The chain couples TRBV6-5 to TRBJ1-2; D is ambiguous. CDR1 is MNHEY and CDR2 is SVGAGI in the germline V gene. The length of the CDR3 is 15 residues. Trimming left V 2 bases short and J 5 bases short, with 15 bases between. CDR3 protein: CASSYGGRSFYGYTF. CDR3 nucleotides: TGTGCCAGCAGTTACGGCGGCAGAAGCTTTTATGGCTACACCTTC.

This chain links TRBV2 with TRBJ1-1; 7 positions agree with TRBD1. The CDR3 spans 15 residues. CDR1 SNHLY and CDR2 FYNNEI come from the germline V gene. The V gene end was trimmed by 6 bases and the J gene end by 5 bases; junction bases not matched to a gene: 12. The DNA for the CDR3 is TGTGCCAGCAGAGCGAGGACAGGCCTAGCTACTGAAGCTTTCTTT. This encodes CASRARTGLATEAFF.